A single sample gave rise to the 6 T cell receptor beta chains below, sequenced in a study of shared clonotypes between healthy human individuals. The assay was immunoSEQ multiplex PCR, and TCRdb's table has in-frame clones only and misses some. The table has 650,000 to 750,000 clones, 72% seen once. Sequenced input: memory CD4+ T cells sorted from blood. Noted subset: CD45RA-negative fraction. The receptors derive from a woman aged 25 to 45 in good health.

The chain couples TRBV6-1 to TRBJ2-2, with D maybe TRBD1 (6 bases). CDR1 and CDR2 from the germline V gene are MNHNS and SASEGT. Trimming removed 2 bases at V and 2 bases at J, with 12 bases between. This CDR3 region has 16 residues. For the CDR3, the DNA is TGTGCCAGCAGTGAATCCCGGGGACAAAACACCGGGGAGCTGTTTTTT. Translating it yields CASSESRGQNTGELFF.

The chain combines TRBV10-2 with TRBJ2-1, with 8 bases matching TRBD2. This CDR3 has 13 amino acids. V was clipped by 5 bases and J by 5 bases; unmatched bases: 2. Per the germline V gene, CDR1 is WSHSY and CDR2 is SAAADI. The chain's CDR3 is CASSTLADNEQFF. The CDR3 region has the DNA TGCGCCAGCAGTACACTAGCGGACAATGAGCAGTTCTTC.

Turning to this clone: The sample holds other DNA sequences that translate to the same CDR3. This rearrangement joins TRBV9 to TRBJ1-1, with D unresolved. The germline V gene has CDR1 SGDLS and CDR2 YYNGEE. V lost 1 base and J lost 1, with 5 bases in between. This CDR3 is 13 amino acids long. In DNA form, the CDR3 reads TGTGCCAGCAGCGTACAGAGGAACACTGAAGCTTTCTTT. It yields the protein CASSVQRNTEAFF.

This clone appeared once. V and J are TRBV6-1 and TRBJ1-5; weak D call: TRBD1 (6 bases). CDR1 is MNHNS, CDR2 SASEGT, per germline. V shed 2 bases and J shed 2 bases, with 10 bases lying between them. The length of the CDR3 is 15 residues. CDR3 loop: CASSEWGGGNQPQHF. The CDR3 coding sequence is TGTGCCAGCAGTGAATGGGGGGGCGGCAATCAGCCCCAGCATTTT.

The V call is TRBV5-1, the J call TRBJ1-4; D gene unclear. The CDR3 covers 14 residues. V was pared by 4 bases and J by 2 bases, with 9 bases between. Per the germline V gene, CDR1 is SGHRS and CDR2 is YFSETQ. CDR3 nucleotide sequence: TGCGCCAGCAGCGTAGGGTTTACTAATGAAAAACTGTTTTTT. Its translation: CASSVGFTNEKLFF.

The rearrangement links TRBV6-5 to TRBJ1-5; 8 bases fit TRBD1. CDR1 and CDR2 (germline): MNHEY, SVGAGI. This CDR3 spans 13 amino acids. V lost 6 bases to trimming and J lost 8 bases; unmatched junction nucleotides: 6. Here the CDR3 DNA reads TGTGCCAGCAGCAACAGGGGGGGTAAGCCCCAGCATTTT. Its protein product is CASSNRGGKPQHF.